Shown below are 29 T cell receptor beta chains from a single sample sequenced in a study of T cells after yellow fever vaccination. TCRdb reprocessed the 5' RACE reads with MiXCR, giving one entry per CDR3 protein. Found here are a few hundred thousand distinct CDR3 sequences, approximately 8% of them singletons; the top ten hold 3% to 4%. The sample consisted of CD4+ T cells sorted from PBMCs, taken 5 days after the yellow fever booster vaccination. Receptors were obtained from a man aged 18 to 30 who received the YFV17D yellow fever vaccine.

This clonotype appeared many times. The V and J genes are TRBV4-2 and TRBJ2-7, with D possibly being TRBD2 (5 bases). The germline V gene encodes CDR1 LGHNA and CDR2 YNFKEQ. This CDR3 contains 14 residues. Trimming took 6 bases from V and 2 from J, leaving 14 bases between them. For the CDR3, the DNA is TGTGCCAGCAGTCCGGGAAGAATGCCCTACGAGCAGTACTTC. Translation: CASSPGRMPYEQYF.

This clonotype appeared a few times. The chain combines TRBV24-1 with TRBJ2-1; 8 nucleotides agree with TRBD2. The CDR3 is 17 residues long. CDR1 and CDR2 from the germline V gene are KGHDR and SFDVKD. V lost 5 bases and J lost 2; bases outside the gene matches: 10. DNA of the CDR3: TGTGCCACCAGTGCAGACCCGGGGGGGGCCGCCTACAATGAGCAGTTCTTC. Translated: CATSADPGGAAYNEQFF.

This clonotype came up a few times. CDR3 nucleotides: TGTGCCAGCAGCTCTATTCCGACAGGGGGGGAGGTCATTCAGTACTTC. Its protein product is CASSSIPTGGEVIQYF. The rearrangement uses TRBV7-2 and TRBJ2-4, with 9 bases fitting TRBD1. CDR1 is SGHTA, CDR2 FQGNSA, per germline. This CDR3 is built from 16 residues. Trimming removed 4 bases from V and 9 bases from J; junction bases left unmatched: 13.

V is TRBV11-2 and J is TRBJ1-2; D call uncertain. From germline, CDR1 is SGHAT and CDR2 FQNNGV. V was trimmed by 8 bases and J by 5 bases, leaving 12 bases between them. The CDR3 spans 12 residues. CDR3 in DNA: TGTGCCAGCGGGTTGGTCGGGTATGGCTACACCTTC. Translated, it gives CASGLVGYGYTF.

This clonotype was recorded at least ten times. CDR3 sequence (DNA): TGTGCCAGCAGCTTAGTATCGGGGGCCAACGTCCTGACTTTC. Translated, it gives CASSLVSGANVLTF. This chain links TRBV11-2 with TRBJ2-6, with D uncertain. Germline loops: CDR1 SGHAT, CDR2 FQNNGV. This CDR3 spans 14 amino acids. Trimming took 1 base from V and 4 from J, leaving 5 bases between them.

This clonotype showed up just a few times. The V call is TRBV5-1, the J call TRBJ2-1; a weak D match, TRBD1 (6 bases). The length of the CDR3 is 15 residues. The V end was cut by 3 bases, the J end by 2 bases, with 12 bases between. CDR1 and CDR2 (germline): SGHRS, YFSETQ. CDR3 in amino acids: CASSSLRGTYNEQFF. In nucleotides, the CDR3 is TGCGCCAGCAGCTCGTTGAGGGGGACCTACAATGAGCAGTTCTTC.

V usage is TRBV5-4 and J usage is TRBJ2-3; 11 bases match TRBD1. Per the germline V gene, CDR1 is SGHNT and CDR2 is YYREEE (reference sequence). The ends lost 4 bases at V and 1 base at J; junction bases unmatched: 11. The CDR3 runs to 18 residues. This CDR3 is CASSKSPRTGGRTDTQYF. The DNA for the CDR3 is TGTGCCAGCAGCAAATCTCCCCGGACAGGGGGCCGCACAGATACGCAGTATTTT.

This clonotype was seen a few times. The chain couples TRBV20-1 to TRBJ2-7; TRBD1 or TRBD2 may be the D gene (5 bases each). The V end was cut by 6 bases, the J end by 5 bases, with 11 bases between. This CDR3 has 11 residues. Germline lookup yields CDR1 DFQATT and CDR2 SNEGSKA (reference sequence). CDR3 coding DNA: TGCAGTGCCCCCGGGGACCACGAGCAGTACTTC. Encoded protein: CSAPGDHEQYF.

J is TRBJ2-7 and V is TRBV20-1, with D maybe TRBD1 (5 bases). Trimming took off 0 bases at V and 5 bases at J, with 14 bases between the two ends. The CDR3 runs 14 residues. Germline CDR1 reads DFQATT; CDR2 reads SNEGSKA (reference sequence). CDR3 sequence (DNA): TGCAGTGCTAGAGATGGCCAGGGATGGGACGAGCAGTACGTC. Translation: CSARDGQGWDEQYV.

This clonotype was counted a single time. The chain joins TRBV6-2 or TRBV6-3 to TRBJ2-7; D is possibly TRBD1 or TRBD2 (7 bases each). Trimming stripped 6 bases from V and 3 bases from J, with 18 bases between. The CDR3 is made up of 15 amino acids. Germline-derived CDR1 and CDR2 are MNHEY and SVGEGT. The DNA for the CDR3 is TGTGCCAGCAGACGCCACACAGGGGACTACTACGAGCAGTACGTC. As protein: CASRRHTGDYYEQYV.

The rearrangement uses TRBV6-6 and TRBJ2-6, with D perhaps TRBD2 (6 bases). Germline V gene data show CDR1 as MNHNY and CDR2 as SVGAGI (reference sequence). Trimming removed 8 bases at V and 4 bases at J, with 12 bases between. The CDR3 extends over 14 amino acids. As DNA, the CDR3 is TGTGCCAGCGTTGGAGGGTCCGGGGCCAACGTCCTGACTTTC. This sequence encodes CASVGGSGANVLTF.

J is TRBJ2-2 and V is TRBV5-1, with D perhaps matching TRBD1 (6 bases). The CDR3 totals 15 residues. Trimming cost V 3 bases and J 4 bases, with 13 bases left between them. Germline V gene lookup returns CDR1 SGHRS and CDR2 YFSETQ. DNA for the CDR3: TGCGCCAGCAGCTCATCAGGGGTCGGCACCGGGGAGCTGTTTTTT. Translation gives CASSSSGVGTGELFF. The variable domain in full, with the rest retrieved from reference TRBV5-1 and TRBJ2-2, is KAGVTQTPRYLIKTRGQQVTLSCSPISGHRSVSWYQQTPGQGLQFLFEYFSETQRNKGNFPGRFSGRQFSNSRSEMNVSTLELGDSALYLCASSSSGVGTGELFFGEGSRLTVL.

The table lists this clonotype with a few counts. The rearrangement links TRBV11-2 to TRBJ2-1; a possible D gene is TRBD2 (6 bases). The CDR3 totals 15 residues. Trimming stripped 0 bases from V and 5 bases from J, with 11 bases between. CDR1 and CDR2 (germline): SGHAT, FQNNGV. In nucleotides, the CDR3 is TGTGCCAGCAGCTTAGATGCACTAGCTCACAATGAGCAGTTCTTC. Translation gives CASSLDALAHNEQFF.

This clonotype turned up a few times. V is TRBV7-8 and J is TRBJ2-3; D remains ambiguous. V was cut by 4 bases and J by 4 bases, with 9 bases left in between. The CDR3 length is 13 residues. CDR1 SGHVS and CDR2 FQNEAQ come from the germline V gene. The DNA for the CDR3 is TGTGCCAGCAGCTCGAAGGTGGCAGATACGCAGTATTTT. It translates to CASSSKVADTQYF.

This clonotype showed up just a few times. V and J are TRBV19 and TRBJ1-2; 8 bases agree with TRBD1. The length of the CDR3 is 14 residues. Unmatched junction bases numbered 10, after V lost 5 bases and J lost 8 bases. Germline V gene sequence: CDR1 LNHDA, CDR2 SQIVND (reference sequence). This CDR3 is CASSDGQGAGGYTF. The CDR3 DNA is TGTGCCAGTAGTGACGGACAGGGAGCGGGCGGCTACACCTTC. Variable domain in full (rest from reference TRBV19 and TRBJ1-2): DGGITQSPKYLFRKEGQNVTLSCEQNLNHDAMYWYRQDPGQGLRLIYYSQIVNDFQKGDIAEGYSVSREKKESFPLTVTSAQKNPTAFYLCASSDGQGAGGYTFGSGTRLTVV.

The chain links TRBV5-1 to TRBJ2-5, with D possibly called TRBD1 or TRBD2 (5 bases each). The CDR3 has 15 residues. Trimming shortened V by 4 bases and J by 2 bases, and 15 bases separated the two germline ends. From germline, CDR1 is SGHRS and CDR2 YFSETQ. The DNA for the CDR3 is TGCGCCAGCAGCAGAACCGGGACCATGCAAGAGACCCAGTACTTC. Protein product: CASSRTGTMQETQYF.

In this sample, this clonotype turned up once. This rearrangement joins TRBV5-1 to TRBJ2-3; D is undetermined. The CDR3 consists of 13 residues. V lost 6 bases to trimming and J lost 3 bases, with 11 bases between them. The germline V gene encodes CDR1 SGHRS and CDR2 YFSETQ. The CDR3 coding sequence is TGCGCCAGCACCCGGATAGGGACAGATACGCAGTATTTT. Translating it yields CASTRIGTDTQYF.

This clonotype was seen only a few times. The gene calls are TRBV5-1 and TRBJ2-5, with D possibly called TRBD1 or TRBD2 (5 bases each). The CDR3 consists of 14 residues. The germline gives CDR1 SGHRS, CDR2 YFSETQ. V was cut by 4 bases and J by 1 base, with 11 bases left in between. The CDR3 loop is CASSHGTPQETQYF. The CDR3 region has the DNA TGCGCCAGCAGCCACGGGACCCCCCAAGAGACCCAGTACTTC.

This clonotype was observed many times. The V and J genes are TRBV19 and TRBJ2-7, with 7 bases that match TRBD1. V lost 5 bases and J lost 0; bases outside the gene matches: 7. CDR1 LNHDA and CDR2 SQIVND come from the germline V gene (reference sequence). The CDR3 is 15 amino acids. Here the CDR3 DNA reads TGTGCCAGTAGTTGGGGGACAGATAGCTCCTACGAGCAGTACTTC. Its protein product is CASSWGTDSSYEQYF.

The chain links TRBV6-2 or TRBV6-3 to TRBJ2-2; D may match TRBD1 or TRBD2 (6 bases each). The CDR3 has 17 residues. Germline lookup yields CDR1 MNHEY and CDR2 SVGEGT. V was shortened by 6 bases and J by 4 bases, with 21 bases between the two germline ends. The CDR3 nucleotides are TGTGCCAGCAGGGCTGGGGGGCACTCCCTTGCCACCGGGGAGCTGTTTTTT. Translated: CASRAGGHSLATGELFF.

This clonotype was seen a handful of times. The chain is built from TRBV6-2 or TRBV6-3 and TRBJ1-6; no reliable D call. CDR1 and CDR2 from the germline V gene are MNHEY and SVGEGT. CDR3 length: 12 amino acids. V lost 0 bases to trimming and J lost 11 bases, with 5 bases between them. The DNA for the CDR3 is TGTGCCAGCAGTTACTCGAATACACCCCTCCACTTT. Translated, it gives CASSYSNTPLHF.

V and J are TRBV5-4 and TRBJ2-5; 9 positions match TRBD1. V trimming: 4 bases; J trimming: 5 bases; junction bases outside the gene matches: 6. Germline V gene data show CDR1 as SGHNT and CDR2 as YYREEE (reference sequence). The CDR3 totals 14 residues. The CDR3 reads CASSGTGFQETQYF. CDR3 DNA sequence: TGTGCCAGCAGCGGGACAGGGTTCCAGGAGACCCAGTACTTC.

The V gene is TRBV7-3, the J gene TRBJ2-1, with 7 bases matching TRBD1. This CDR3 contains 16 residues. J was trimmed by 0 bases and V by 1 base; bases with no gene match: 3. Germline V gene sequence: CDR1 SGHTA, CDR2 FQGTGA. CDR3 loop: CASSLRTGSSYNEQFF. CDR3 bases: TGTGCCAGCAGCTTAAGGACAGGTAGCTCCTACAATGAGCAGTTCTTC.

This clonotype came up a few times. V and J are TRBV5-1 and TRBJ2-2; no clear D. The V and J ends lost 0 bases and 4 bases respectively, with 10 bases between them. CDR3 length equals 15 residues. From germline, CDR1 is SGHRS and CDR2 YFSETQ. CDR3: CASSLASWPTGELFF. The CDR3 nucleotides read TGCGCCAGCAGCTTGGCAAGTTGGCCCACCGGGGAGCTGTTTTTT.

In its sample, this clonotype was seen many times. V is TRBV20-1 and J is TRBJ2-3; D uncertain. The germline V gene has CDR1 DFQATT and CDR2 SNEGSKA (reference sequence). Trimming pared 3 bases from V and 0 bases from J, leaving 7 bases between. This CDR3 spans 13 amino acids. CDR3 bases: TGCAGTGCTAGGCTAACTAGCACAGATACGCAGTATTTT. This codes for CSARLTSTDTQYF.

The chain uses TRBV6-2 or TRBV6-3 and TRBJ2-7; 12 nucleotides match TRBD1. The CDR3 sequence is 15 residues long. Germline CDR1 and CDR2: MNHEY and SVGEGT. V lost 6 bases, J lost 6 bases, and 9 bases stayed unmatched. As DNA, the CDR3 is TGTGCCAGCAGGGACCCCGGGACAGGGGGCGTCGAGCAGTACGTC. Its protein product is CASRDPGTGGVEQYV.

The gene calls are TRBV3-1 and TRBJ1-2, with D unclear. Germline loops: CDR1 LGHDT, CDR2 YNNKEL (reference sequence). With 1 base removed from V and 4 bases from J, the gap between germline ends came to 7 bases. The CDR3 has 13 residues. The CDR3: CASSQGRIYGYTF. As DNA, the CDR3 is TGTGCCAGCAGCCAAGGACGGATCTATGGCTACACCTTC.

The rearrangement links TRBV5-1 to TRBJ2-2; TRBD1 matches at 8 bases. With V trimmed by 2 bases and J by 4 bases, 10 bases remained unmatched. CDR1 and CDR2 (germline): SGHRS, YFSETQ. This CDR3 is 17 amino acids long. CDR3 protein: CASSLGRGRLGTGELFF. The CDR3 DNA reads TGCGCCAGCAGCTTAGGCAGGGGGCGTTTGGGCACCGGGGAGCTGTTTTTT.

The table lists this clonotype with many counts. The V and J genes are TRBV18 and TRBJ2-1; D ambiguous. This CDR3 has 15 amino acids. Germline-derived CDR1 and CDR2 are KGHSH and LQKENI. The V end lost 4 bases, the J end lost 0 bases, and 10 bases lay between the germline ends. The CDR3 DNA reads TGTGCCAGCTCACGATTGGCGGCCTCCTACAATGAGCAGTTCTTC. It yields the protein CASSRLAASYNEQFF.